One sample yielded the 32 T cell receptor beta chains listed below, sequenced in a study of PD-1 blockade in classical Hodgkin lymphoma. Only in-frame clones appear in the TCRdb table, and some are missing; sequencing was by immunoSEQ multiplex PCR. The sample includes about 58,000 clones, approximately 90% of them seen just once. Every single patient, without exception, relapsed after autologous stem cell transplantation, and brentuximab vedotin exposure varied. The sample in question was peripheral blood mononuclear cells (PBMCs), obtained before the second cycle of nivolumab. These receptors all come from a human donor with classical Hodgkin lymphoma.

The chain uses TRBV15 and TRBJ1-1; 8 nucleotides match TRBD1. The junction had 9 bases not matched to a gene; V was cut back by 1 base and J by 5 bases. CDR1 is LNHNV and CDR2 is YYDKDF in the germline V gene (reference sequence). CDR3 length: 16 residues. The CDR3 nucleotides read TGTGCCACCAGCAGAGCATCTAGGACAGGGCCGACTGAAGCTTTCTTT. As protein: CATSRASRTGPTEAFF.

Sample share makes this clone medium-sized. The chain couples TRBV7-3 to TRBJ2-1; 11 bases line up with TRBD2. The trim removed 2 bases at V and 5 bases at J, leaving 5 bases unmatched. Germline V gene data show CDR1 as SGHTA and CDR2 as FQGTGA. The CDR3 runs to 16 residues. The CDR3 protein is CASSLLLSGRDNEQFF. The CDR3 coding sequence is TGTGCCAGCAGCTTACTCCTTAGCGGGAGGGACAATGAGCAGTTCTTC.

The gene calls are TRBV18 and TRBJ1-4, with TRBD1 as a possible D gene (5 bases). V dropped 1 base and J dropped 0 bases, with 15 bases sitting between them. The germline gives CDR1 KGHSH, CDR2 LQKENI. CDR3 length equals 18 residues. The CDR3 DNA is TGTGCCAGCTCACCACGCTACTTCGGGACGGCAACTAATGAAAAACTGTTTTTT. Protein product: CASSPRYFGTATNEKLFF. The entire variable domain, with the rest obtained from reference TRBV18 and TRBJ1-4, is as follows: NAGVMQNPRHLVRRRGQEARLRCSPMKGHSHVYWYRQLPEEGLKFMVYLQKENIIDESGMPKERFSAEFPKEGPSILRIQQVVRGDSAAYFCASSPRYFGTATNEKLFFGSGTQLSVL.

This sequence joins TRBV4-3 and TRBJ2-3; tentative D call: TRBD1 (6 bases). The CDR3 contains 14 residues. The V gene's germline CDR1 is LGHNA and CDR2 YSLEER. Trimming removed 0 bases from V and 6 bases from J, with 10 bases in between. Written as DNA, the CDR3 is TGCGCCAGCAGCCAAGAGGCGAGGGGGGATACGCAGTATTTT. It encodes CASSQEARGDTQYF.

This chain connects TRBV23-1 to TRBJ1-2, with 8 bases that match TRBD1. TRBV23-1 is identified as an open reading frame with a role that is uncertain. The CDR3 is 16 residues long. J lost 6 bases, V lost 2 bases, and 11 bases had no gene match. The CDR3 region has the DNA TGCGCCAGCAGTCAAGAAACAGGGGGGACCCGTCATGGCTACACCTTC. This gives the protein CASSQETGGTRHGYTF.

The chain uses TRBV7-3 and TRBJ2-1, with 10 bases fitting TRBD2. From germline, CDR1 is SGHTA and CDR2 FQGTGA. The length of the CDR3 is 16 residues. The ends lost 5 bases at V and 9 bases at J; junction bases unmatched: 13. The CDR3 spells CASSQGSASGGAEQFF. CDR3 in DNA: TGTGCCAGCAGCCAAGGGTCAGCTAGCGGGGGAGCTGAGCAGTTCTTC.

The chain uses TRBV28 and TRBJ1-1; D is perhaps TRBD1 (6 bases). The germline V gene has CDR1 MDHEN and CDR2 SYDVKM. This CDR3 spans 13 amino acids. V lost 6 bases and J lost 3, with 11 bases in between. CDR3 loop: CASSQTGYTEAFF. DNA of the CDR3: TGTGCCAGCAGCCAGACAGGTTACACTGAAGCTTTCTTT.

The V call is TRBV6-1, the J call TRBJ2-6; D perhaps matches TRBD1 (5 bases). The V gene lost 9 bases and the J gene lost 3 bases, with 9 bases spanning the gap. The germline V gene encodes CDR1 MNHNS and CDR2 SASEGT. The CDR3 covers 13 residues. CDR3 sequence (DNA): TGTGCCAGGGAAGGGGTTGGGGCCAACGTCCTGACTTTC. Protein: CAREGVGANVLTF.

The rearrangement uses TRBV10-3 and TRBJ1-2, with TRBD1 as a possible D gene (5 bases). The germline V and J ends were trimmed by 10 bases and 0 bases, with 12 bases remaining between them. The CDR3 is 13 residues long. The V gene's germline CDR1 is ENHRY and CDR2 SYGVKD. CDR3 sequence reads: CATVTDANYGYTF. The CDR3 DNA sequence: TGTGCCACCGTGACAGATGCTAACTATGGCTACACCTTC.

In nucleotides, the CDR3 is TGCAGCGTGGAGGGACAGGGCGGACAGCCCCAGTATTTT. Translation gives CSVEGQGGQPQYF. V gene TRBV29-1 combines with J gene TRBJ1-5, with 9 bases matching TRBD1. TRBJ2-3 matches the DNA end more closely, so the J call is doubtful. The CDR3 has 13 residues. Per the germline V gene, CDR1 is SQVTM and CDR2 is ANQGSEA.

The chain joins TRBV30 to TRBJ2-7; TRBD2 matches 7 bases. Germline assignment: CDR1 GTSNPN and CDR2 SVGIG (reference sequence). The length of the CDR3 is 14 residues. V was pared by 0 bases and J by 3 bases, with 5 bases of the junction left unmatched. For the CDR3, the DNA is TGTGCCTGGAGTGTAACTAGCGTCTACTACGAGCAGTACTTC. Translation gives CAWSVTSVYYEQYF.

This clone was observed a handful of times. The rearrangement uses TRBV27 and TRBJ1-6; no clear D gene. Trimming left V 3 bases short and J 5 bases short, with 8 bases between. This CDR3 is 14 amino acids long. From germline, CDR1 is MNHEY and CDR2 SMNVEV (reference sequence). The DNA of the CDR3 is TGTGCCAGCAGTTTCAGTCAGAATAATTCACCCCTCCACTTT. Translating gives CASSFSQNNSPLHF.

CDR3 loop: CASSGQGNYGYTF. The CDR3 DNA reads as TGTGCCAGTAGCGGACAGGGCAACTATGGCTACACCTTC. The chain joins TRBV19 to TRBJ1-2; 8 bases are a match to TRBD1. The CDR3 loop spans 13 amino acids. The junction had 2 bases not matched to a gene; V was cut back by 6 bases and J by 2 bases. Germline V lookup: CDR1 LNHDA, CDR2 SQIVND (reference sequence).

The CDR3 DNA follows: TGTGCCAGCAGCTTAGGCCCTAACCCAAATCAGCCCCAGCATTTT. This sequence encodes CASSLGPNPNQPQHF. This sequence joins TRBV7-9 and TRBJ1-5, with D unclear. CDR1 and CDR2 from the germline V gene are SEHNR and FQNEAQ (reference sequence). The CDR3 sequence is 15 residues long. V lost 1 base, J lost 4 bases, and 11 bases lay in between.

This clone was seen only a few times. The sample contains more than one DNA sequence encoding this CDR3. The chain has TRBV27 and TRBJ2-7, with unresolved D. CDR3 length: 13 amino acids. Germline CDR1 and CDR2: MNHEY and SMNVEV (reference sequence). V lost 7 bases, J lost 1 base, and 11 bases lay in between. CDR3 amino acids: CASTRQGSYEQYF. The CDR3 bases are TGTGCCAGCACCCGGCAAGGTTCCTACGAGCAGTACTTC.

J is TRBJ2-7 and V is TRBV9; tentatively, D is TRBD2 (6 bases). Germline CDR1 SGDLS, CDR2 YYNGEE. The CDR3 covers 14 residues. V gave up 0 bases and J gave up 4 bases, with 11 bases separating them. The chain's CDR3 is CASSVEGLSYEQYF. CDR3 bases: TGTGCCAGCAGCGTAGAGGGACTTTCGTACGAGCAGTACTTC.

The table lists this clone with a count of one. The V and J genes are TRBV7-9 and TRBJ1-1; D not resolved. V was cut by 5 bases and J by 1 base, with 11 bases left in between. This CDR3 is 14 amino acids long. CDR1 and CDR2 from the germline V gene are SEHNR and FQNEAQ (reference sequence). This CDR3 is CASSPYSSNTEAFF. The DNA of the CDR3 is TGTGCCAGCAGCCCCTATTCCTCGAACACTGAAGCTTTCTTT.

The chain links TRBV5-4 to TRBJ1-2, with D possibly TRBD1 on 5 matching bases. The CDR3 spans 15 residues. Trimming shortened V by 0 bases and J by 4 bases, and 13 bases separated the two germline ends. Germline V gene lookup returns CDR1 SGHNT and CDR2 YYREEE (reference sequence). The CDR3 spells CASSLDPGGSYGYTF. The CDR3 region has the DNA TGTGCCAGCAGCTTGGATCCGGGGGGGAGCTATGGCTACACCTTC.

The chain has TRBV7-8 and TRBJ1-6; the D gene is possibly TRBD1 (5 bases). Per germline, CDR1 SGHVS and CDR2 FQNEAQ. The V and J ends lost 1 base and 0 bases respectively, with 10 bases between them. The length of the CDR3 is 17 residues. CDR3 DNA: TGTGCCAGCAGCTTAGATAGGGGATTCTCCTATAATTCACCCCTCCACTTT. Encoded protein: CASSLDRGFSYNSPLHF.

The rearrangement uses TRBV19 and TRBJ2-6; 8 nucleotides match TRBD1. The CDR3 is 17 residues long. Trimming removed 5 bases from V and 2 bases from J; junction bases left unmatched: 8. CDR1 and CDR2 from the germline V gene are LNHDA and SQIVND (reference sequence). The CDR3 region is CASSSAGGVAGANVLTF. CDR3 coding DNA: TGTGCCAGTAGTTCGGCAGGGGGCGTTGCTGGGGCCAACGTCCTGACTTTC.

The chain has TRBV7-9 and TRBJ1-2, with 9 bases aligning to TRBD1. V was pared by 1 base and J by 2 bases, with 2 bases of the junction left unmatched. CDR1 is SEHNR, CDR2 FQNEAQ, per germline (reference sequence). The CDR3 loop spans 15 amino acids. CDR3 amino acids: CASSLGGQGNYGYTF. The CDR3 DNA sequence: TGTGCCAGCAGCTTAGGAGGACAGGGGAACTATGGCTACACCTTC. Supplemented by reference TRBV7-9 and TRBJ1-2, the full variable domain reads DTGVSQNPRHKITKRGQNVTFRCDPISEHNRLYWYRQTLGQGPEFLTYFQNEAQLEKSRLLSDRFSAERPKGSFSTLEIQRTEQGDSAMYLCASSLGGQGNYGYTFGSGTRLTVV.

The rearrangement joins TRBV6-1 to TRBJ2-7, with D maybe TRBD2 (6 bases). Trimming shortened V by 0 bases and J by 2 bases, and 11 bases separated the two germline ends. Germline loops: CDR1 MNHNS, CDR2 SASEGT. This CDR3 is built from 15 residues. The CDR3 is CASSEAPAGAYEQYF. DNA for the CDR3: TGTGCCAGCAGTGAAGCCCCAGCGGGCGCCTACGAGCAGTACTTC.

CDR3 DNA sequence: TGCGCCAGCAGCCAAGATATAGGGTATAATGAAAAACTGTTTTTT. Amino acid sequence: CASSQDIGYNEKLFF. The rearrangement uses TRBV4-1 and TRBJ1-4; D is unclear. V was trimmed by 0 bases and J by 4 bases, leaving 9 bases between them. The length of the CDR3 is 15 residues. Germline-derived CDR1 and CDR2 are MGHRA and YSYEKL.

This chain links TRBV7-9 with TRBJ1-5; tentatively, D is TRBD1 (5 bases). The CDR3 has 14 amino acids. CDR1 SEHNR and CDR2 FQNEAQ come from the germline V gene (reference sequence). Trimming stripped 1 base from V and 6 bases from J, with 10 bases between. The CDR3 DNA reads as TGTGCCAGCAGCTTAGTAGACAGTACTCAGCCCCAGCATTTT. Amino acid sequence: CASSLVDSTQPQHF.

The CDR3 here is CASSERDSYNSPLHF. The CDR3, as DNA: TGTGCCAGCAGTGAAAGGGATTCCTATAATTCACCCCTCCACTTT. V gene TRBV6-1 combines with J gene TRBJ1-6, with D uncertain. The CDR3 extends over 15 amino acids. Trimming removed 2 bases at V and 1 base at J, with 6 bases between. Germline V gene lookup returns CDR1 MNHNS and CDR2 SASEGT.

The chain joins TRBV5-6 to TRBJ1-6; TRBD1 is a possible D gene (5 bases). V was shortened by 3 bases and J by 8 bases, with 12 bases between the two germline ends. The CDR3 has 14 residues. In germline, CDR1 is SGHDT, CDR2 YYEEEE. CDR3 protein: CASSSDRRYSPLHF. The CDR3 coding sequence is TGTGCCAGCAGCTCAGACAGACGCTATTCACCCCTCCACTTT.

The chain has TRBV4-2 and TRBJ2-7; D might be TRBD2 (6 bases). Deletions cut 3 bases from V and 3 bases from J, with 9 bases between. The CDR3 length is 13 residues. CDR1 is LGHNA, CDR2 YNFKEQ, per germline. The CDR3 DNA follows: TGTGCCAGCAGCCAGAATAGCGGCTACGAGCAGTACTTC. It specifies CASSQNSGYEQYF.

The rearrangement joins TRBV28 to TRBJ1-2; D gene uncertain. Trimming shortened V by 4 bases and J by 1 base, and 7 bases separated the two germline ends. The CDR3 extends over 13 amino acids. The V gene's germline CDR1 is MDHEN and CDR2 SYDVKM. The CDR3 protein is CASSSDNNYGYTF. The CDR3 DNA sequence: TGTGCCAGCAGTTCCGATAATAACTATGGCTACACCTTC.

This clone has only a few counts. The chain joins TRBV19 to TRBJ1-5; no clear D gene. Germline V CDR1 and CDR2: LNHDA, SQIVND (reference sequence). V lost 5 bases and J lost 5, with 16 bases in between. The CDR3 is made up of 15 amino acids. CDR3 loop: CASSLQQRAYQPQHF. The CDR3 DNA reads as TGTGCCAGTAGTCTCCAGCAGCGAGCATATCAGCCCCAGCATTTT.

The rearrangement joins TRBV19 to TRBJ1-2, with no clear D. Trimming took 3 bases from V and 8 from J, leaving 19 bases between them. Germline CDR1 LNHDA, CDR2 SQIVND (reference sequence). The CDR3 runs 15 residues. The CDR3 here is CASSITGGSTGGYTF. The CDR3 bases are TGTGCCAGTAGTATCACGGGCGGATCCACGGGAGGCTACACCTTC.

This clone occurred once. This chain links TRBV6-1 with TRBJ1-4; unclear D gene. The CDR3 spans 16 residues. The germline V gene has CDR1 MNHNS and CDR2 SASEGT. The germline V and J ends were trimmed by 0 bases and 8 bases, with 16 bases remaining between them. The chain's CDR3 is CASSEAVEEGNEKLFF. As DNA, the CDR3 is TGTGCCAGCAGTGAAGCGGTAGAAGAAGGAAACGAAAAACTGTTTTTT.

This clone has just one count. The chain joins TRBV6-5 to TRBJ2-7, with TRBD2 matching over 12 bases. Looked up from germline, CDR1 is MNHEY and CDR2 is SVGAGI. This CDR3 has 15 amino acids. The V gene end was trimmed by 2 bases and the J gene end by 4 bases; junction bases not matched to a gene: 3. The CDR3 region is CASSYVLAGGYEQYF. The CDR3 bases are TGTGCCAGCAGTTACGTCCTAGCGGGAGGGTACGAGCAGTACTTC.